This T cell receptor (beta chain) was sequenced during a study of blood T cells in healthy people across ages. Points from the study as a whole: TCR beta diversity, measured per million T cells, fell in a roughly linear way with age. Compared with aged donors, long-lived donors showed fewer expanded clones, suggesting selection. Strong correlation was found linking TCR beta diversity to naive T cell percentage.

Primed by a sample-barcoded 5' primer and a J-beta primer mix, a second PCR proceeded for 7 to 11 cycles. Each CDR3 protein gets one entry after TCRdb re-called the 5' RACE reads with MiXCR. The profile shows over 1,300,000 distinct CDR3 sequences, almost 60% of them singletons. About this clonotype: The target antigen is unknown.

The clonotype originates from a man aged 18 to 30 in good health. Material for sequencing was blood.

The CDR3 sequence is CASKGIGAKNIQYF. CDR3 bases: TGTGCCAGCAAAGGCATTGGGGCCAAAAACATTCAGTACTTC. The gene calls are TRBV11-1 and TRBJ2-4; D is ambiguous. The CDR3 is 14 amino acids. Trimming stripped 7 bases from V and 1 base from J, with 11 bases between. CDR1 and CDR2 from the germline V gene are SGHAT and FQDESV (reference sequence).